One sample yielded the 8 T cell receptor beta chains listed below, sequenced in a study of T cells in Graves' hyperthyroidism and ophthalmopathy. TCR beta CDR3 regions were amplified from RNA transcripts. HTBI primers were employed in a first-round RT-PCR of the TCR CDR3. TCRdb re-called the multiplex PCR reads through MiXCR, storing one row per CDR3 protein. The sample lists roughly 500,000 distinct CDR3 sequences; about 43% were seen once. Sequenced input: peripheral blood or thyroid tissue (not recorded which). The source of these receptors is an adult woman with Graves' disease, either hyperthyroidism or ophthalmopathy (not recorded which).

The table lists this clonotype with a few counts. A read error may be the cause here, since a much bigger clone is one base away. The rearrangement links TRBV10-3 to TRBJ1-1; D gene uncertain. Germline-derived CDR1 and CDR2 are ENHRY and SYGVKD. The V end lost 5 bases, the J end lost 8 bases, and 18 bases lay between the germline ends. The CDR3 has 14 residues. CDR3 in DNA: TGTGCCATCAGTTACCGGGCCGGGGTGGGGGAAGCTTTCTTT. It codes for CAISYRAGVGEAFF.

V and J are TRBV7-9 and TRBJ2-7; a weak D match, TRBD1 (6 bases). The CDR3 contains 12 residues. Germline CDR1 SEHNR, CDR2 FQNEAQ (reference sequence). Trimming took off 5 bases at V and 8 bases at J, with 13 bases between the two ends. The CDR3 sequence is CASSVQGPQQYF. In nucleotides, the CDR3 is TGTGCCAGCAGCGTACAGGGACCCCAGCAGTACTTC.

This clonotype was observed many times. The V call is TRBV20-1, the J call TRBJ1-2; the D gene is possibly TRBD1 (5 bases). The V gene's germline CDR1 is DFQATT and CDR2 SNEGSKA (reference sequence). The length of the CDR3 is 14 residues. V dropped 6 bases and J dropped 6 bases, with 20 bases sitting between them. The CDR3 region has the DNA TGCAGTGCCCTCCTTTTTAGGGACTCGGATGGCTACACCTTC. Residues: CSALLFRDSDGYTF.

The chain joins TRBV20-1 to TRBJ2-1; TRBD1 matches 7 bases. Per the germline V gene, CDR1 is DFQATT and CDR2 is SNEGSKA (reference sequence). V lost 1 base, J lost 9 bases, and 6 bases stayed unmatched. This CDR3 has 13 residues. The CDR3: CSARGLTGAEQFF. The CDR3 bases are TGCAGTGCTAGAGGACTAACAGGGGCTGAGCAGTTCTTC.

V is TRBV14 and J is TRBJ2-7; D remains unclear. The V end lost 0 bases, the J end lost 3 bases, and 9 bases lay between the germline ends. CDR3 size: 14 residues. Germline V gene sequence: CDR1 SGHDN, CDR2 FVKESK. The CDR3 bases are TGTGCCAGCAGCCAAGACCGTTTGGTCTACGAGCAGTACTTC. As protein: CASSQDRLVYEQYF. The whole variable domain, remainder taken from reference TRBV14 and TRBJ2-7, is EAGVTQFPSHSVIEKGQTVTLRCDPISGHDNLYWYRRVMGKEIKFLLHFVKESKQDESGMPNNRFLAERTGGTYSTLKVQPAELEDSGVYFCASSQDRLVYEQYFGPGTRLTVT.

The table lists this clonotype with many counts. Written as DNA, the CDR3 is TGTGCCAGCTCCCCCGGTTCACCCCTCCACTTT. Translating it yields CASSPGSPLHF. This rearrangement joins TRBV2 to TRBJ1-6; D is undetermined. V dropped 8 bases and J dropped 9 bases, with 8 bases sitting between them. From germline, CDR1 is SNHLY and CDR2 FYNNEI. The CDR3 runs 11 residues.

This clonotype was seen repeatedly, ten times or more. This chain connects TRBV2 to TRBJ1-6; 9 bases align to TRBD1. V lost 7 bases to trimming and J lost 10 bases; unmatched junction nucleotides: 8. The CDR3 extends over 14 amino acids. CDR1 SNHLY and CDR2 FYNNEI come from the germline V gene. The CDR3 protein is CASTTDRGESPLHF. The CDR3 DNA reads as TGTGCCAGCACGACGGACAGGGGCGAGTCACCCCTCCACTTT. The entire variable domain, with the rest obtained from reference TRBV2 and TRBJ1-6, is as follows: EPEVTQTPSHQVTQMGQEVILRCVPISNHLYFYWYRQILGQKVEFLVSFYNNEISEKSEIFDDQFSVERPDGSNFTLKIRSTKLEDSAMYFCASTTDRGESPLHFGNGTRLTVT.

The chain links TRBV10-3 to TRBJ2-5, with D perhaps TRBD2 (6 bases). The germline V gene encodes CDR1 ENHRY and CDR2 SYGVKD. This CDR3 region has 15 residues. V gave up 3 bases and J gave up 3 bases, with 14 bases separating them. CDR3 loop: CAISDGGLPKETQYF. CDR3 coding DNA: TGTGCCATCAGTGATGGAGGACTACCAAAAGAGACCCAGTACTTC.